A selection of T cell receptor beta chains follows, all from one sample in a study of blood T cell repertoires in COVID-19. Sequenced by immunoSEQ multiplex PCR; TCRdb stores in-frame clones only, minus some. The table has more than 60,000 clones, less than 90% seen once; the top ten hold around 6.3%. The sample consisted of peripheral blood. Every receptor here comes from a man older than 75 with COVID-19, enrolled during active disease. Both conserved end residues are part of each CDR3. D genes are given only for firm matches. For some rows the clone size is stated as once, few or many, or as a class when expanded; others skip it.

clone_size,cdr3_length,v_call,d_call,j_call,cdr3_nt,cdr3_aa
NA,16,TRBV6-4,NA,TRBJ1-2,TGTGCCAGCAGCCCCCAACCGGGGGAGGGATTCTATGGCTACACCTTC,CASSPQPGEGFYGYTF
NA,13,TRBV19,NA,TRBJ1-2,TGTGCCAGTAGTCGGGGGACCCTTAATGGCTACACCTTC,CASSRGTLNGYTF
NA,15,TRBV3-1/TRBV3-2,TRBD2,TRBJ2-2,TGTGCCAGCAGCCTACGGGGGGTCGGTACCGGGGAGCTGTTTTTT,CASSLRGVGTGELFF
once,15,TRBV7-2,TRBD2,TRBJ2-1,TGTGCCAGCAGCTCGACTAGCGGGATAGCCAATGAGCAGTTCTTC,CASSSTSGIANEQFF
few,14,TRBV29-1,TRBD1,TRBJ1-4,TGCAGCGTCACGACAGGGCCGGGGAATGAAAAACTGTTTTTT,CSVTTGPGNEKLFF
NA,14,TRBV4-2,NA,TRBJ1-3,TGTGCCAGCAGCCAAGACTTATCTGGAAACACCATATATTTT,CASSQDLSGNTIYF
NA,12,TRBV11-2,NA,TRBJ1-2,TGTGCCAGCAGCTTTCAGAACTATGGCTACACCTTC,CASSFQNYGYTF
NA,10,TRBV2,NA,TRBJ2-7,TGTGCCAGCACCGACAGGGAGCAGTACTTC,CASTDREQYF
once,17,TRBV10-3,TRBD1,TRBJ2-7,TGTGCCATCAGCGGAAGTCCGGGACAGGGGAGCTCCTACGAGCAGTACTTC,CAISGSPGQGSSYEQYF
NA,14,TRBV3-1/TRBV3-2,NA,TRBJ1-2,TGTGCCAGCAGCCAAGGGGGCTTCGGCTATGGCTACACCTTC,CASSQGGFGYGYTF
NA,14,TRBV7-3,NA,TRBJ1-2,TGTGCCAGCAGCCCAACCCAGGGGCGCGATGGCTACACCTTC,CASSPTQGRDGYTF
NA,13,TRBV10-3,NA,TRBJ2-3,TGTGCCATCAGTGAGTCCCTGTTAGATACGCAGTATTTT,CAISESLLDTQYF
NA,15,TRBV10-3,NA,TRBJ2-2,TGTGCCATCAGTGAGTTCAGGGCCGGCACCGGGGAGCTGTTTTTT,CAISEFRAGTGELFF
NA,15,TRBV5-1,NA,TRBJ1-1,TGCGCCAGCAGCTTGGCCACGGGGGGAGGGACTGAAGCTTTCTTT,CASSLATGGGTEAFF
NA,15,TRBV4-3,NA,TRBJ2-7,TGCGCCAGCAGCCAAGGGCCCCGGGGGACCTACGAGCAGTACTTC,CASSQGPRGTYEQYF
few,15,TRBV10-2,NA,TRBJ1-1,TGCGCCAGCAGTGAGTCGGGCAGGGGGAACACTGAAGCTTTCTTT,CASSESGRGNTEAFF
NA,14,TRBV7-9,NA,TRBJ1-2,TGTGCCAGCAGACGGCGGGGGGGCGGATATGGCTACACCTTC,CASRRRGGGYGYTF
few,13,TRBV19,NA,TRBJ1-1,TGTGCCGTCAGACAACCTTCGAACACTGAAGCTTTCTTT,CAVRQPSNTEAFF